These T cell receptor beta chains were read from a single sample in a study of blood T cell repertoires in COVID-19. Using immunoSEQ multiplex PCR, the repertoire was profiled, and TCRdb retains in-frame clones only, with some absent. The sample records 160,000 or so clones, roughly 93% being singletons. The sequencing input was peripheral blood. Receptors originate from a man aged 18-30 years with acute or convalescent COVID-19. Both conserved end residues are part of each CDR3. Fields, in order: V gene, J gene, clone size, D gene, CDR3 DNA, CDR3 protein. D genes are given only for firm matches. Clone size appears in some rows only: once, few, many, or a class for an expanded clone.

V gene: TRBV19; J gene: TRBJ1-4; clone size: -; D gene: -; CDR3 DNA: TGTGCCAGTAAATGGAACAGGGCAGCAACTAATGAAAAACTGTTTTTT; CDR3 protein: CASKWNRAATNEKLFF
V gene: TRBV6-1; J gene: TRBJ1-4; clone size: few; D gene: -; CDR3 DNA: TGTGCCAGCAGTGAAAGAGGCCAGTCCCTTAATGAAAAACTGTTTTTT; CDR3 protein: CASSERGQSLNEKLFF
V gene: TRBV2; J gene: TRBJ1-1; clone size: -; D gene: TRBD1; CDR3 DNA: TGTGCCAGCACGGGACAGGGAGGGACTGAAGCTTTCTTT; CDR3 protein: CASTGQGGTEAFF
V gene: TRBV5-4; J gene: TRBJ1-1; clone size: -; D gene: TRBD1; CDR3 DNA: TGTGCCAGCAGCTTACCGGGACAGCTAGACACTGAAGCTTTCTTT; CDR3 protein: CASSLPGQLDTEAFF
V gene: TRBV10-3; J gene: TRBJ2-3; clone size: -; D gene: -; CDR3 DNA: TGTGCCATCACCGAGCAGGGGTTAAGCACAGATACGCAGTATTTT; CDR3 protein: CAITEQGLSTDTQYF
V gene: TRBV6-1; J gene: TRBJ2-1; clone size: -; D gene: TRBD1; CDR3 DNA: TGTGCCAGCAGTGAAAGGGTACAGGGGAAGCCAAGGCAGTTCTTC; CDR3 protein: CASSERVQGKPRQFF
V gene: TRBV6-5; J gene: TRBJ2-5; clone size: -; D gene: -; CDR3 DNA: TGTGCCAGCAGTTACTCGACGGTGGGCAGAGAGACCCAGTACTTC; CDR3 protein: CASSYSTVGRETQYF
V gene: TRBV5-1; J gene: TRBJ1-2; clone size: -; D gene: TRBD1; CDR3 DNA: TGCGCCAGCAGCTTAGCGACAGGGGGCGACTATGGCTACACCTTC; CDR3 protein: CASSLATGGDYGYTF
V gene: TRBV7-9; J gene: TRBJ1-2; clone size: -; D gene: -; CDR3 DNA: TGTGCCAGCAGCCCTACGGGACTTAACGATCTTTTCAACTATGGCTACACCTTC; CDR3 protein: CASSPTGLNDLFNYGYTF
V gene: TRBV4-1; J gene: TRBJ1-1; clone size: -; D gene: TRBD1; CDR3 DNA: TGCGCCAGCAGCCTGACAGGGGCCAACGGGAACACTGAAGCTTTCTTT; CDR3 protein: CASSLTGANGNTEAFF
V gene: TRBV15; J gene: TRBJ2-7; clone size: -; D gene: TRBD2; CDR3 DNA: TGTGCCACCAGCAGAGTGACTAGCGGCTCCTACGAGCAGTACTTC; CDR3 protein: CATSRVTSGSYEQYF
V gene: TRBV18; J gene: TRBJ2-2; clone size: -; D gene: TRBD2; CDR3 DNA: TGTGCCAGCTCCCCCGGACTAGCGGAATCGAACACCGGGGAGCTGTTTTTT; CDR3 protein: CASSPGLAESNTGELFF
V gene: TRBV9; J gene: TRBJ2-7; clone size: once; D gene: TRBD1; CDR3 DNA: TGTGCCAGCAGCGGGGGACAGGGGAACTACGAGCAGTACTTC; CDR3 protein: CASSGGQGNYEQYF
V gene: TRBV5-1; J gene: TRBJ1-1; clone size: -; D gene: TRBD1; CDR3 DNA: TGCGCCAGCAGCCCGGGGACAGGGGAGACTGAAGCTTTCTTT; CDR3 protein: CASSPGTGETEAFF
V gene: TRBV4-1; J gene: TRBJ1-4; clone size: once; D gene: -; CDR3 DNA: TGCGCCAGCAGCCTAAGCCGGGGAGGTAATGAAAAACTGTTTTTT; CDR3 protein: CASSLSRGGNEKLFF
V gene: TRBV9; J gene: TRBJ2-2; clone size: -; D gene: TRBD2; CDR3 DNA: TGTGCCACCACTAGCGCGCAAAACACCGGGGAGCTGTTTTTT; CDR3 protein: CATTSAQNTGELFF
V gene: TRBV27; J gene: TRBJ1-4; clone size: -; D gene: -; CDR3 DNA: TGTGCCAGCAGTCTCACCCAGACAGGTCGAGAAAAACTGTTTTTT; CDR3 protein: CASSLTQTGREKLFF
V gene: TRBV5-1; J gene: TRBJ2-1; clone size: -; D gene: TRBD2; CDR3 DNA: TGCGCCAGCAGCTTGGGCGTGGTACTAGCGGGATACAATGAGCAGTTCTTC; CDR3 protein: CASSLGVVLAGYNEQFF
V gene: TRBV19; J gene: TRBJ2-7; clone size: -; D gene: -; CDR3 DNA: TGTGCCAGTAGAATCGTTCTATGGACAGATAACTCCTACGAGCAGTACTTC; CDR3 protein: CASRIVLWTDNSYEQYF
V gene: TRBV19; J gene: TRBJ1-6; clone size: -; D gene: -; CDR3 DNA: TGTGCCAGTAGTATAGAGGGCAGGGGCGCTCATTCACCCCTCCACTTT; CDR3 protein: CASSIEGRGAHSPLHF
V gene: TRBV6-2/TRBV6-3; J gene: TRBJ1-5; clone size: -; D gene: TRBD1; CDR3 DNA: TGTGCCAGCAGTTGGACAGGCGCGGGGCAGCCCCAGCATTTT; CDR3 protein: CASSWTGAGQPQHF
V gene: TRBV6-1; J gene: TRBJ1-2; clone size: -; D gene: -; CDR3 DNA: TGTGCCAGCAGTGAAGCCGGCTATGGCTACACCTTC; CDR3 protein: CASSEAGYGYTF
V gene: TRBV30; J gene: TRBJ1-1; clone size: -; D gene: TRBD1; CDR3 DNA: TGTGCCTGGAGTGATCAGGGGGCAAGAACTGAAGCTTTCTTT; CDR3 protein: CAWSDQGARTEAFF
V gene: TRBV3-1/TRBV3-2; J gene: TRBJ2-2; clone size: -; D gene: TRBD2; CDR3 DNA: TGTGCCAGCAGCCTTCCCCGCCCGGGACTAGCGGGAGTTGGCGGGGAGCTGTTTTTT; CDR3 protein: CASSLPRPGLAGVGGELFF
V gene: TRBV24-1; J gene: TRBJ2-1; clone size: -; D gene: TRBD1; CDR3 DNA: TGTGCCACCAGTGACGCGGGACAGGGGTACATCAATGAGCAGTTCTTC; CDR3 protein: CATSDAGQGYINEQFF
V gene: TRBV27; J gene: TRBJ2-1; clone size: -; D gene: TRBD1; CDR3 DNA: TGTGCCAGCAGTGCCCTCCCGGGACAGGCCCCTGAAGATGAGCAGTTCTTC; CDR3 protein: CASSALPGQAPEDEQFF
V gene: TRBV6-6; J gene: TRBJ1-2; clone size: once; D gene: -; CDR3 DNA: TGTGCCAGCAGTTACGAGGGCCGCCCCGCTGGCTACACCTTC; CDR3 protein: CASSYEGRPAGYTF
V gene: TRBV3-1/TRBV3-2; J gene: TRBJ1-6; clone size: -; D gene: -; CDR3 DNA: TGTGCCACCGGACAGCGCAACTATAATTCACCCCTCCACTTT; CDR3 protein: CATGQRNYNSPLHF
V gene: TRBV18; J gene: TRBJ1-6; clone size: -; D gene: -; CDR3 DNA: TGTGCCAGCTCACCAGGAACAGGGAATAATTCACCCCTCCACTTT; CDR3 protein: CASSPGTGNNSPLHF
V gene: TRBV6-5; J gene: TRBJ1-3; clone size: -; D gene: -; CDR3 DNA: TGTGCCAGCACCCAGGGATCAGGAAACACCATATATTTT; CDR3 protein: CASTQGSGNTIYF
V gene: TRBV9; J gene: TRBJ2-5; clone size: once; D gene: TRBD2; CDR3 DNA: TGTGCCAGCAGCGTAGTGCTAGCGGGAATTGAGACCCAGTACTTC; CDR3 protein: CASSVVLAGIETQYF
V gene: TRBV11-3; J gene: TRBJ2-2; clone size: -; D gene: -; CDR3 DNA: TGTGCCAGCAGCCTGACAGGTTGGACGGCCGGGGAGCTGTTTTTT; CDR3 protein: CASSLTGWTAGELFF
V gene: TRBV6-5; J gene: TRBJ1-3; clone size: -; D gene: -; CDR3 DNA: TGTGCCAGCAGTAGAGAGTCTGGAAACACCATATATTTT; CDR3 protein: CASSRESGNTIYF
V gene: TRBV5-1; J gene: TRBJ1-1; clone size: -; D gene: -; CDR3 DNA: TGCGCCAGCAGCTTGGACACCCTGAACACTGAAGCTTTCTTT; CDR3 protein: CASSLDTLNTEAFF
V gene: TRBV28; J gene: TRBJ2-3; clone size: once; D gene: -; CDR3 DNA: TGTGCCAGCAGTTGGCCGGGGGTGGGAACAGATACGCAGTATTTT; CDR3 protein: CASSWPGVGTDTQYF
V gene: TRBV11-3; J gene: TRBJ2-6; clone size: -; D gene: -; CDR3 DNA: TGTGCCAGCAGCTTAGAACCAAGGAGTCTGGGACACTGGAGCTCTGGGGCCAACGTCCTGACTTTC; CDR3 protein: CASSLEPRSLGHWSSGANVLTF
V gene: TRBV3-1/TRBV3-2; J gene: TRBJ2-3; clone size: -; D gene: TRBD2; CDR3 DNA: TGTGCCAGCAGCCCCCAGGGAGCGGGAGTAGCAGATACGCAGTATTTT; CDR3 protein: CASSPQGAGVADTQYF
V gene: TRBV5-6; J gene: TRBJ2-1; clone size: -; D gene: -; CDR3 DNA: TGTGCCAGCAGCCCCCGGGCAGGGATTTATAGGAATGAGCAGTTCTTC; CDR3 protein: CASSPRAGIYRNEQFF
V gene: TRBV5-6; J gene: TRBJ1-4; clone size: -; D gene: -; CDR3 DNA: TGTGCCAGCAGCTACTTGTTAGCAGGGACTAATGAAAAACTGTTTTTT; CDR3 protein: CASSYLLAGTNEKLFF
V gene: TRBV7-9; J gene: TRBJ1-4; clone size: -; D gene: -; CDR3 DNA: TGTGTTCTGGGCCCAGATAATGAAAAACTGTTTTTT; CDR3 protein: CVLGPDNEKLFF
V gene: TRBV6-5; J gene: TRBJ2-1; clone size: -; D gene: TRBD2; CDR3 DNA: TGTGCCAGCTGGCCGGGGGGAAACTCCTACAATGAGCAGTTCTTC; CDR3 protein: CASWPGGNSYNEQFF
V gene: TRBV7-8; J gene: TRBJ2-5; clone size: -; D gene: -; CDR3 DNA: TGTGCCAGCAGCTCAGCGATGGGGGGAGAGACCCAGTACTTC; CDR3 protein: CASSSAMGGETQYF
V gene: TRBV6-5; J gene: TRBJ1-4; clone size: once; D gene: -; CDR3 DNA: TGTGCCAGCAGTTTTCAGGGTGCGCGTAATGAAAAACTGTTTTTT; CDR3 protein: CASSFQGARNEKLFF
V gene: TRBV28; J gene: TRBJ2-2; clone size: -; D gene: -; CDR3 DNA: TGTGCCAGCAGTTTAAACAGGGCCGGGGAGCTGTTTTTT; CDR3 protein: CASSLNRAGELFF
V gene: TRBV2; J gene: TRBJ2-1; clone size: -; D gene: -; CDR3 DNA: TGTGCCAGCAGTCCCCCTAACCTCAATGAGCAGTTCTTC; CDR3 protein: CASSPPNLNEQFF
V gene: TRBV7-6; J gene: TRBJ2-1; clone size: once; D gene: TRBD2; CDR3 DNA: TGTGCCAGCAGCCAACAGGTAGCGGGAGCGGATGAGCAGTTCTTC; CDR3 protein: CASSQQVAGADEQFF
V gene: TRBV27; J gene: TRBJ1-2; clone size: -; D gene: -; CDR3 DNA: TGTGCCAGCAGCGATAGACCATCGGGTAACTATGGCTACACCTTC; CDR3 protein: CASSDRPSGNYGYTF
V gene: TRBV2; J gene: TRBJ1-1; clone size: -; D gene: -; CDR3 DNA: TGTGCCAGCAGTGAAGGCAGGGTGGTGCGAGCTTTCTTT; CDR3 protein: CASSEGRVVRAFF
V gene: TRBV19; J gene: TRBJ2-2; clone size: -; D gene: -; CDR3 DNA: TGTGCCAGTACCAGACGGAGGGATATCACCGGGGAGCTGTTTTTT; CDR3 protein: CASTRRRDITGELFF
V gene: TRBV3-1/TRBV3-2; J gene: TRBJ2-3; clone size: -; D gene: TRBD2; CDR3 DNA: TGTGCCAGCACTCACCGGGGACTAGCGGGACAAGGAGGGGATACGCAGTATTTT; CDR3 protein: CASTHRGLAGQGGDTQYF
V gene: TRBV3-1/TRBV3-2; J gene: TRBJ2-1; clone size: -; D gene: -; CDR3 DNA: TGTGCCAGCAAGGGAGCCCTACATAACAATGAGCAGTTCTTC; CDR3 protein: CASKGALHNNEQFF
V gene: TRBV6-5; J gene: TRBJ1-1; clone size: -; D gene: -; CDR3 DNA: TGTGCCAGCAGATGGACATTGAACACTGAAGCTTTCTTT; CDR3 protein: CASRWTLNTEAFF
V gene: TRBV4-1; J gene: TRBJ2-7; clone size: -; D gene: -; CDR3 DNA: TGCGCCAGCAGCCCCGGACAGTTCTACGAGCAGTACTTC; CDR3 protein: CASSPGQFYEQYF
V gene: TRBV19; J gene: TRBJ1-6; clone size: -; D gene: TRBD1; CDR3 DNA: TGTGCCAGTACTGGGACAGGGGTCGGTTCACCCCTCCACTTT; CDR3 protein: CASTGTGVGSPLHF
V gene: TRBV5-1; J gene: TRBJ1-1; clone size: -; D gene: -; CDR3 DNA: TGCGCCAGCAGCTTGGAGGGGAACCCTGGCACTGAAGCTTTCTTT; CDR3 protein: CASSLEGNPGTEAFF